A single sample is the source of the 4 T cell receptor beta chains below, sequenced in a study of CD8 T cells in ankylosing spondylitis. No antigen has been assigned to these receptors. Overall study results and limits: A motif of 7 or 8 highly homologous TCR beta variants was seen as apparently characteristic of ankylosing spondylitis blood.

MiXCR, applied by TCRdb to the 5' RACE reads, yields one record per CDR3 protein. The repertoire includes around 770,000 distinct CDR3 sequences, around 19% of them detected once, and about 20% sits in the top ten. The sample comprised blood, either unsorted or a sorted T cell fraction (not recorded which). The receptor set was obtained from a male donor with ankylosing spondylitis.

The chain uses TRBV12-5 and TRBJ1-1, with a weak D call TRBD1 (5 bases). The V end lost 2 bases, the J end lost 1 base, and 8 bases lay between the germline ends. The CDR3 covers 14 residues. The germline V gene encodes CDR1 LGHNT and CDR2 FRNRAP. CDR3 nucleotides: TGTGCTAGTGGTTTGATGCAGGGGAACACTGAAGCTTTCTTT. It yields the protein CASGLMQGNTEAFF.

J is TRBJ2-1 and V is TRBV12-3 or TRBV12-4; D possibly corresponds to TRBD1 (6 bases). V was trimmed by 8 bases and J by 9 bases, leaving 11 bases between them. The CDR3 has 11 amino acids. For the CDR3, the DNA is TGTGCCAGCCTTGGGGGCGCTGAGCAGTTCTTC. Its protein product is CASLGGAEQFF.

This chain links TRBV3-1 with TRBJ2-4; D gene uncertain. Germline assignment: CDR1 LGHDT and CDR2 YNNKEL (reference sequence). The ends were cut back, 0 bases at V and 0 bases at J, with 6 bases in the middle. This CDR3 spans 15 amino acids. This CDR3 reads CASSQEFLAKNIQYF. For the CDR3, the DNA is TGTGCCAGCAGCCAAGAGTTCCTAGCCAAAAACATTCAGTACTTC.

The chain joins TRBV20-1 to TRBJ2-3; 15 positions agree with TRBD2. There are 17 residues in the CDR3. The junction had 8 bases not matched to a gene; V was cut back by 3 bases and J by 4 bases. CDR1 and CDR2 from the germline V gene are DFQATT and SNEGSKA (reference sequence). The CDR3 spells CSARGTSGGTGADTQYF. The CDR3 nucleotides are TGCAGTGCTAGGGGGACTAGCGGGGGGACCGGGGCAGATACGCAGTATTTT.